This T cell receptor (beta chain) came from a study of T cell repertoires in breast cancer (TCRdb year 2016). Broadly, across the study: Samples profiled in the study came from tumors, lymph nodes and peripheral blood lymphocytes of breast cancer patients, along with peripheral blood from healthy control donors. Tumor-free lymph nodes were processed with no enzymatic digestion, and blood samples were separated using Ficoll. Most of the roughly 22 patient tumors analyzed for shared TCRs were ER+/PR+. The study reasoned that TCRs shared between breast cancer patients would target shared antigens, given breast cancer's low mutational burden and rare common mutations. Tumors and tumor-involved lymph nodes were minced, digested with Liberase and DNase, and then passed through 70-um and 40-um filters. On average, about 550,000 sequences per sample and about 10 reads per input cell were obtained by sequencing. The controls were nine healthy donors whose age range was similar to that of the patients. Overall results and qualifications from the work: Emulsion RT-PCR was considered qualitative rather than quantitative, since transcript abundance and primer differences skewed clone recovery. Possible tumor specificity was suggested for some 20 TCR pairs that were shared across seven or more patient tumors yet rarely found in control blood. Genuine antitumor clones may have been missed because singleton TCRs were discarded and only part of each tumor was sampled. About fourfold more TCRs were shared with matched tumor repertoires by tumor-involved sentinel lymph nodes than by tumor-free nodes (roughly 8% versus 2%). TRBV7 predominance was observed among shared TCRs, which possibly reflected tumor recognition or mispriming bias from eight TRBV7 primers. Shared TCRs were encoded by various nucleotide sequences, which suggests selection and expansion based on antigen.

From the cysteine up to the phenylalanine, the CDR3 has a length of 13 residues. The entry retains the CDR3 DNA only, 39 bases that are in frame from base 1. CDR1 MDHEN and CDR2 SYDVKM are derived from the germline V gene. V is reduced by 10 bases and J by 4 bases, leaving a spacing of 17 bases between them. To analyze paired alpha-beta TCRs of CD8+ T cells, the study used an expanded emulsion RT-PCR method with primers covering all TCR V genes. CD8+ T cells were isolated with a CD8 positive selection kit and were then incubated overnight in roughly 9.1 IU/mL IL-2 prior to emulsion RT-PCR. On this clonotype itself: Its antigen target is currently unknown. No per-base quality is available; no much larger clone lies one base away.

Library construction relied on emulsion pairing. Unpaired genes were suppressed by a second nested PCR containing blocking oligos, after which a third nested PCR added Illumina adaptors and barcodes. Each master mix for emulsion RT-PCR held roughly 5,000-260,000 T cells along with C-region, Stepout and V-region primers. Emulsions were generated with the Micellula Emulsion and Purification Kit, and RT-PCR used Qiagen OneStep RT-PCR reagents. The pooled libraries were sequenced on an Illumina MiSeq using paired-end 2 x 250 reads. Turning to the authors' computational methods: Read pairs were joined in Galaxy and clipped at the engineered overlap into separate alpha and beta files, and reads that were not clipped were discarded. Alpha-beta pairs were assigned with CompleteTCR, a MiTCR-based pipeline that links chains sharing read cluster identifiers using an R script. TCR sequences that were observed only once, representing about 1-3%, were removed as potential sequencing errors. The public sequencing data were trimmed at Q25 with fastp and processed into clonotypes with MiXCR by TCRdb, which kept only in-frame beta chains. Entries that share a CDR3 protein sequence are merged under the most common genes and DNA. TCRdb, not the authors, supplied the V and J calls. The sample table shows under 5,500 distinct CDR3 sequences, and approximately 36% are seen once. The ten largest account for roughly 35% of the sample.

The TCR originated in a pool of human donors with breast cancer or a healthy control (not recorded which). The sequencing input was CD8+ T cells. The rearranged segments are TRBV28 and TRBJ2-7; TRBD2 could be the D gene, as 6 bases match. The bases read TGTGCCACCCATTTGGGAGGCTGGTACGAGCAGTACTTC. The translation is CATHLGGWYEQYF.